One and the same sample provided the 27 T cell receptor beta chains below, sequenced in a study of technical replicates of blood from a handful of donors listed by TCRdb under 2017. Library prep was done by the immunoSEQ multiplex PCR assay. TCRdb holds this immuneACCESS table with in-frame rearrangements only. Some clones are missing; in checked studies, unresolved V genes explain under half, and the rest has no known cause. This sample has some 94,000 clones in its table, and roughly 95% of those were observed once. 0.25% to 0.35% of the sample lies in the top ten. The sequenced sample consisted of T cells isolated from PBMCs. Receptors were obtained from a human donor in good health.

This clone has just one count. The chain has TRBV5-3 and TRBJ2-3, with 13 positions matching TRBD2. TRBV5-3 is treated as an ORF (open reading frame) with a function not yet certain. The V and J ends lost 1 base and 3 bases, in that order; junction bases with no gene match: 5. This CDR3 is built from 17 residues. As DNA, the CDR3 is TGTGCCAGAAGCTTGACTAGCGGGAGGGCCTTGACAGATACGCAGTATTTT. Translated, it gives CARSLTSGRALTDTQYF.

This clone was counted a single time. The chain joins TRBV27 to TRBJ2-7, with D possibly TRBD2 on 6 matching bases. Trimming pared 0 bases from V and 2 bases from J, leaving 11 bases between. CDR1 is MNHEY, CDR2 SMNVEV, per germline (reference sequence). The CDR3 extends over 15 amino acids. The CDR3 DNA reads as TGTGCCAGCAGTTTATCGGGCCCTAGCGCCTACGAGCAGTACTTC. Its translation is CASSLSGPSAYEQYF.

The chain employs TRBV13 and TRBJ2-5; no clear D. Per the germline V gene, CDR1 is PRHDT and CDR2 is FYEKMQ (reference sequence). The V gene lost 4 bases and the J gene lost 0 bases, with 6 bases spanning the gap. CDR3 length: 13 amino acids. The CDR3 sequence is CASSSQYQETQYF. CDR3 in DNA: TGTGCCAGCAGCTCCCAGTACCAAGAGACCCAGTACTTC.

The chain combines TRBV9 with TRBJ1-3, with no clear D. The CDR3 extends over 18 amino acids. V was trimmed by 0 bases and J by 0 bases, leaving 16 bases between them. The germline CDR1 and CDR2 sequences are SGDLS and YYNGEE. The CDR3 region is CASSVARTGDYSGNTIYF. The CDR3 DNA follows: TGTGCCAGCAGCGTAGCTAGAACGGGAGACTACTCTGGAAACACCATATATTTT.

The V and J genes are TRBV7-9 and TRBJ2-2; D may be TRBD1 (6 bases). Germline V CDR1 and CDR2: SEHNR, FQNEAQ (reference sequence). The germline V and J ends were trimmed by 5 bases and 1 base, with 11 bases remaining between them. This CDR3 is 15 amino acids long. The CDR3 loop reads CASSPTGQNTGELFF. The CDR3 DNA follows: TGTGCCAGCAGCCCGACAGGACAGAACACCGGGGAGCTGTTTTTT.

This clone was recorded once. The CDR3 DNA reads as TGTGCCAGCAGCGTACCACTAGCGGGGGGAGGTCTGGACACCGGGGAGCTGTTTTTT. Protein sequence: CASSVPLAGGGLDTGELFF. V gene TRBV9 combines with J gene TRBJ2-2, with 12 bases lining up with TRBD2. This CDR3 region has 19 residues. CDR1 and CDR2 from the germline V gene are SGDLS and YYNGEE. After removal of 1 base from V and 3 bases from J, the junction contained 10 bases not matched to a gene.

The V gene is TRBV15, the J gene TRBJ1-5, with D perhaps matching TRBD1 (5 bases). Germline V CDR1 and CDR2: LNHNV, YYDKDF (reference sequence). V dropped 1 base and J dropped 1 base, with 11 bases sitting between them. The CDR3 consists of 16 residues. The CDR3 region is CATSRGGGVSNQPQHF. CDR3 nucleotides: TGTGCCACCAGCAGAGGTGGGGGGGTGAGCAATCAGCCCCAGCATTTT.

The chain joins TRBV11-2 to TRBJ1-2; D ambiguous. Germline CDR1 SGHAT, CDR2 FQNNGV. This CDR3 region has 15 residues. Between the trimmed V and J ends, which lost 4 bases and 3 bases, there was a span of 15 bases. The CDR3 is CASSSLGPEDYGYTF. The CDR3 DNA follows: TGTGCCAGCAGCTCATTAGGCCCGGAGGACTATGGCTACACCTTC.

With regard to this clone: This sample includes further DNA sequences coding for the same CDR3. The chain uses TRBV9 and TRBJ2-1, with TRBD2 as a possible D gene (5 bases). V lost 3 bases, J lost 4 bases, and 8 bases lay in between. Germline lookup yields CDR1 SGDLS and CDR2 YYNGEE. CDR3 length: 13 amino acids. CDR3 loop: CASSAGSYNEQFF. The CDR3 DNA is TGTGCCAGCAGCGCGGGATCTTACAATGAGCAGTTCTTC. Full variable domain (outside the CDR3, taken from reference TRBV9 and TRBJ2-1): DSGVTQTPKHLITATGQRVTLRCSPRSGDLSVYWYQQSLDQGLQFLIQYYNGEERAKGNILERFSAQQFPDLHSELNLSSLELGDSALYFCASSAGSYNEQFFGPGTRLTVL.

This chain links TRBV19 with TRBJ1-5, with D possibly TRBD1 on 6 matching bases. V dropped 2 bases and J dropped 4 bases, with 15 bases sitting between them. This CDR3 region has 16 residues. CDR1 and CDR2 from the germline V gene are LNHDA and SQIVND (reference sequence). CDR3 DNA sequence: TGTGCCAGTAGTATATTCTTACAGGGCTTGAATCAGCCCCAGCATTTT. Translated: CASSIFLQGLNQPQHF.

This CDR3 reads CASSHLQGSFPSGNTIYF. In DNA, the CDR3 is TGTGCCAGCAGCCATCTACAGGGGTCCTTCCCCTCTGGAAACACCATATATTTT. The chain has TRBV11-2 and TRBJ1-3; 7 bases fit TRBD1. V lost 5 bases, J lost 0 bases, and 13 bases stayed unmatched. The length of the CDR3 is 18 residues. Per germline, CDR1 SGHAT and CDR2 FQNNGV.

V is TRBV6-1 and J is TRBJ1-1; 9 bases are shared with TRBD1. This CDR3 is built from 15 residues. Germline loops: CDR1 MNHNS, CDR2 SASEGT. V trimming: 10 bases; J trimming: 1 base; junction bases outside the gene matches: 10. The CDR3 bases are TGTGCCATCGTCCGGACAGGGGAAGGGAACACTGAAGCTTTCTTT. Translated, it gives CAIVRTGEGNTEAFF.

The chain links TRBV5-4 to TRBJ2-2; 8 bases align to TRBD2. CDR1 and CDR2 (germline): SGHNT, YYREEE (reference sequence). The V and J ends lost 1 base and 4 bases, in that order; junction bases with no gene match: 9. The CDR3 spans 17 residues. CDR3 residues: CASSLSSGRVFTGELFF. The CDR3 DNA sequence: TGTGCCAGCAGCTTGAGTTCCGGGAGGGTTTTCACCGGGGAGCTGTTTTTT.

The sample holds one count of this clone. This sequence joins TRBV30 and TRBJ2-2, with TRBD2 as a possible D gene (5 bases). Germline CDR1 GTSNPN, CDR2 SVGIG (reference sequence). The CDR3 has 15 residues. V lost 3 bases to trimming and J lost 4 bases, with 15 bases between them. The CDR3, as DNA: TGTGCCTGGAGGAGAGGGAGCTTCGGCACCGGGGAGCTGTTTTTT. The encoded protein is CAWRRGSFGTGELFF. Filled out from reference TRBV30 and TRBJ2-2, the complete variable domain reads SQTIHQWPATLVQPVGSPLSLECTVEGTSNPNLYWYRQAAGRGLQLLFYSVGIGQISSEVPQNLSASRPQDRQFILSSKKLLLSDSGFYLCAWRRGSFGTGELFFGEGSRLTVL.

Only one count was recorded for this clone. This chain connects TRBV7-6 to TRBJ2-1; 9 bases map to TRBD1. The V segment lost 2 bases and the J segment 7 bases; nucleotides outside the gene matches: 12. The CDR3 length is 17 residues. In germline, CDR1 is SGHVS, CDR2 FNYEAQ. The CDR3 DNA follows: TGTGCCAGCAGCTTAAGATCTGGGACAGGGTCGTGGAATGAGCAGTTCTTC. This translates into CASSLRSGTGSWNEQFF.

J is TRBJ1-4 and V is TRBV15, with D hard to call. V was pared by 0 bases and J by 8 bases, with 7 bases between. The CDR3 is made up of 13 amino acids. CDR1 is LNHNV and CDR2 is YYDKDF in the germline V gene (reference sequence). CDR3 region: CATSREEVEKLFF. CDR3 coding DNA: TGTGCCACCAGCAGAGAGGAGGTGGAAAAACTGTTTTTT.

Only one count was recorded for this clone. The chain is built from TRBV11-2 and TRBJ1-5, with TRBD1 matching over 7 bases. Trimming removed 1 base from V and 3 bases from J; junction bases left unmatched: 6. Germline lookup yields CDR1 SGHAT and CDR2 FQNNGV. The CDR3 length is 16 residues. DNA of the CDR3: TGTGCCAGCAGCTTAGGGGGGACAGCCTACAATCAGCCCCAGCATTTT. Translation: CASSLGGTAYNQPQHF.

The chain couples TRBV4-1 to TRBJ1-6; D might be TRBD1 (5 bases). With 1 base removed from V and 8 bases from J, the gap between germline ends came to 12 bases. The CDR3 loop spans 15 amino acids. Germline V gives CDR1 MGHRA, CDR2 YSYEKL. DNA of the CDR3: TGCGCCAGCAGCCAAGCGCCAGGGTGGGATTCACCCCTCCACTTT. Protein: CASSQAPGWDSPLHF.

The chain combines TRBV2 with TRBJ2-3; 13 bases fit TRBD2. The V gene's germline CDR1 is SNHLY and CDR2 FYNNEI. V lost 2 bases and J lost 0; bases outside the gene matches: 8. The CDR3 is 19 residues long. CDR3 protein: CASSEQPGLAGHSTDTQYF. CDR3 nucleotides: TGTGCCAGCAGTGAACAGCCGGGACTAGCGGGACACAGCACAGATACGCAGTATTTT.

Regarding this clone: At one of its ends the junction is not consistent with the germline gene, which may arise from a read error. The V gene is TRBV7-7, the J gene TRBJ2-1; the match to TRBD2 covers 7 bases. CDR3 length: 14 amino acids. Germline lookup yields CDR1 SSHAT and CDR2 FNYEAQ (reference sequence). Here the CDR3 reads CASSLRREIGEQFF. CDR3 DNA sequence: TGTGCTAGCAGCTTGAGGCGGGAGATAGGTGAGCAGTTCTTC.

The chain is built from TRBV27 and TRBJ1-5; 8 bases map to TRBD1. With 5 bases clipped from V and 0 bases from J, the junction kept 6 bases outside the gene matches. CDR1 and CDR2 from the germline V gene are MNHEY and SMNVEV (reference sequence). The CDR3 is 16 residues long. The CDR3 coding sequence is TGTGCCAGCAGTCTACAGGGGGGATATAGCAATCAGCCCCAGCATTTT. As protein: CASSLQGGYSNQPQHF.

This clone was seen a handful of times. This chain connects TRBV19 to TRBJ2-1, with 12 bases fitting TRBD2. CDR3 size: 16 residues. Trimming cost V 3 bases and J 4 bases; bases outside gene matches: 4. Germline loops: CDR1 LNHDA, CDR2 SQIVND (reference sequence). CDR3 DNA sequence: TGTGCCAGTAGTATCCTAGCGGGAGGGAGGTACAATGAGCAGTTCTTC. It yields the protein CASSILAGGRYNEQFF.

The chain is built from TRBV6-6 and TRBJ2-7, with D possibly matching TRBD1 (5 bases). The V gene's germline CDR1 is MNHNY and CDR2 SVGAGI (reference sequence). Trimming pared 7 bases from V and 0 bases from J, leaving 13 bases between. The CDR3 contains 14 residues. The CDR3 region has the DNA TGTGCCAGCAAGGAACGGACATCCTCCTACGAGCAGTACTTC. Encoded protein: CASKERTSSYEQYF.

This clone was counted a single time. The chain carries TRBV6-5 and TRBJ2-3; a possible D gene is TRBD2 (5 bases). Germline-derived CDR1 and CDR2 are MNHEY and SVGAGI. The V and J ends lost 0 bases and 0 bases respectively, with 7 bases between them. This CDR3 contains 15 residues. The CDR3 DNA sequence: TGTGCCAGCAGTTACTCTCGGACTAGCACAGATACGCAGTATTTT. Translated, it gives CASSYSRTSTDTQYF.

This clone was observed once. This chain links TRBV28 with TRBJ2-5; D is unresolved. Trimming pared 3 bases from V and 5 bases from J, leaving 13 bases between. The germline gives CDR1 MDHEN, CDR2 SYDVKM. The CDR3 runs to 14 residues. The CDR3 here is CASSFLGLTETQYF. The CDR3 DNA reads TGTGCCAGCAGTTTTCTCGGGTTAACGGAGACCCAGTACTTC. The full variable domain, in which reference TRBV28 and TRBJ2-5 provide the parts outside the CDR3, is DVKVTQSSRYLVKRTGEKVFLECVQDMDHENMFWYRQDPGLGLRLIYFSYDVKMKEKGDIPEGYSVSREKKERFSLILESASTNQTSMYLCASSFLGLTETQYFGPGTRLLVL.

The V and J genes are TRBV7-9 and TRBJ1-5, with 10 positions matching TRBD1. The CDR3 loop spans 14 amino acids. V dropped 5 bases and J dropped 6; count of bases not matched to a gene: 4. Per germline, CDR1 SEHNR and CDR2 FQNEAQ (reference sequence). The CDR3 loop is CASSHWTGGQPQHF. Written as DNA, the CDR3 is TGTGCCAGCAGCCATTGGACAGGGGGTCAGCCCCAGCATTTT.

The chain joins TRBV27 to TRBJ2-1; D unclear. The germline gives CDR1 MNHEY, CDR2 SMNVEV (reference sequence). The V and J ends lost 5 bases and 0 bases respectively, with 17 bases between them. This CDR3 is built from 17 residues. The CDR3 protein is CASSTPGSRSSYNEQFF. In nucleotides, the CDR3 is TGTGCCAGCAGTACCCCCGGTTCGAGAAGCTCCTACAATGAGCAGTTCTTC.